Sequencing of this T cell receptor beta chain was carried out in a study of OX40 agonist ivuxolimab in advanced cancers. Study details: Ivuxolimab, an antibody that agonizes OX40 (CD134), was administered to the patients.

Autoimmune disease history or systemic immunosuppression led to patients being barred. V was cut by 2 bases and J by 8 bases, with 9 bases left in between. The CDR3 covers 13 residues. Per the germline V gene, CDR1 is SGHVS and CDR2 is FQNEAQ. This table comes from immunoSEQ multiplex PCR, and its TCRdb copy is limited to in-frame clones, with some not included. The repertoire has fewer than 50,000 clones, roughly 90% of them found once; the top ten carry about 16%. The rearrangement uses TRBV7-8 and TRBJ1-4; D gene uncertain. The material sequenced was CD4+ or CD8+ T cells sorted from blood, taken in a trial of the OX40 agonist ivuxolimab. This TCR was recovered from an adult with an advanced solid tumor such as melanoma, head and neck, liver or kidney cancer. As DNA, the CDR3 is TGTGCCAGCAGCTTACTGTCAGCCGAAAAACTGTTTTTT. This gives the protein CASSLLSAEKLFF.